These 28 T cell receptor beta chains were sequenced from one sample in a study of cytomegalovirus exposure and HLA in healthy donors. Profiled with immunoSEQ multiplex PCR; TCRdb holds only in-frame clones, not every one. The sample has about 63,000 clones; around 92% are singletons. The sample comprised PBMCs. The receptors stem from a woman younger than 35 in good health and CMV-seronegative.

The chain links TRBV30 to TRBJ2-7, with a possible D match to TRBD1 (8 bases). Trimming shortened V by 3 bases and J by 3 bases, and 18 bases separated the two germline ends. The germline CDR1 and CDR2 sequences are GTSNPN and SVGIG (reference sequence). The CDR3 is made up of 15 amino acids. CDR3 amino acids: CAWRTGDYPDYEQYF. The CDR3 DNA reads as TGTGCCTGGAGGACAGGGGACTACCCGGACTACGAGCAGTACTTC.

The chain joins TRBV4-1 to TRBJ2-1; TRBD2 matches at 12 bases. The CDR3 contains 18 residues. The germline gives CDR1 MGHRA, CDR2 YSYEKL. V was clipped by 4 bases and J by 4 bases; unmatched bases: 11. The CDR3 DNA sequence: TGCGCCAGCAGCCCACACCCCGGACTAGCGGGAAGATACAATGAGCAGTTCTTC. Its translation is CASSPHPGLAGRYNEQFF.

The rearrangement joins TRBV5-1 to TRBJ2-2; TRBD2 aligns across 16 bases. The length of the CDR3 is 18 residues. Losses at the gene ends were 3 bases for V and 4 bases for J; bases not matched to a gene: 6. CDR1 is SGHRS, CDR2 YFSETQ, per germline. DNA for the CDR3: TGCGCCAGCAGCTCCGGGACTAGCGGGAGGGCTAGCACCGGGGAGCTGTTTTTT. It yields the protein CASSSGTSGRASTGELFF.

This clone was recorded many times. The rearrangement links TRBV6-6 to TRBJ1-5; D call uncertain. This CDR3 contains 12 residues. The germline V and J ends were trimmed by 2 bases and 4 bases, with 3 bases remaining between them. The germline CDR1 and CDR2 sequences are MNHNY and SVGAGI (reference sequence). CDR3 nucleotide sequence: TGTGCCAGCAGTTACGAGAATCAGCCCCAGCATTTT. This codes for CASSYENQPQHF.

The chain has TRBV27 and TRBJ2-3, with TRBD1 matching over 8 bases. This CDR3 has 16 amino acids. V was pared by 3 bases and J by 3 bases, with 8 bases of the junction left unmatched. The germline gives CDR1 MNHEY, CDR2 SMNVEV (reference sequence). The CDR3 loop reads CASSFSNRGWTDTQYF. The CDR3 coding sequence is TGTGCCAGCAGTTTCAGTAACAGGGGGTGGACAGATACGCAGTATTTT.

As DNA, the CDR3 is TGTGCCAGCAGCCTTTTTCGTAACACTGAAGCTTTCTTT. This translates into CASSLFRNTEAFF. The chain carries TRBV11-2 and TRBJ1-1; D gene unclear. In germline, CDR1 is SGHAT, CDR2 FQNNGV. V was clipped by 5 bases and J by 2 bases, with 9 bases between them. This CDR3 is 13 amino acids long.

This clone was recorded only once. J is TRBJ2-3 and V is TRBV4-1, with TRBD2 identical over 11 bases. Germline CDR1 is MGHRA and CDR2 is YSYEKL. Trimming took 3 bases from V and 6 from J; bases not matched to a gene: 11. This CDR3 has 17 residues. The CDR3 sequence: CASSHTGTSGTLDTQYF. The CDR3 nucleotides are TGCGCCAGCAGCCACACCGGGACTAGCGGCACCTTGGATACGCAGTATTTT.

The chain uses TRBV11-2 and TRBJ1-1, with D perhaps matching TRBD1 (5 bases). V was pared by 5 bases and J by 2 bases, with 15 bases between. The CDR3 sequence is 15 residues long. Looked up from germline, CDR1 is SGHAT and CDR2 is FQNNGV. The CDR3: CASSQGRGKNTEAFF. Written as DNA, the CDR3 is TGTGCCAGCAGCCAAGGACGGGGGAAAAACACTGAAGCTTTCTTT.

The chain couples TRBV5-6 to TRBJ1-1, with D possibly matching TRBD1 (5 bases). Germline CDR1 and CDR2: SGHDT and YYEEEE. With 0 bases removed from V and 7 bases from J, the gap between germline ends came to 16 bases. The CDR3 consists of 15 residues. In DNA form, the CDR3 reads TGTGCCAGCAGCTTGGTTTGGGGGGGTAGACTTGAAGCTTTCTTT. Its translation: CASSLVWGGRLEAFF.

Here the CDR3 reads CASSLAGTVYEKLFF. In DNA form, the CDR3 reads TGCGCCAGCAGCTTGGCCGGGACAGTTTATGAAAAACTGTTTTTT. V and J are TRBV5-1 and TRBJ1-4; 7 bases map to TRBD1. The CDR3 runs to 15 residues. V shed 0 bases and J 6 bases; nucleotides not matched to a gene: 5. The germline V gene has CDR1 SGHRS and CDR2 YFSETQ.

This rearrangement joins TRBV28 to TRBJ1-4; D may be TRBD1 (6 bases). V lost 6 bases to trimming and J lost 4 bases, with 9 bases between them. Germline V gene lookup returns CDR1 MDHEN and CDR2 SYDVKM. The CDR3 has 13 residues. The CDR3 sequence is CASRGALNEKLFF. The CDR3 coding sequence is TGTGCCAGCAGGGGGGCCCTTAATGAAAAACTGTTTTTT.

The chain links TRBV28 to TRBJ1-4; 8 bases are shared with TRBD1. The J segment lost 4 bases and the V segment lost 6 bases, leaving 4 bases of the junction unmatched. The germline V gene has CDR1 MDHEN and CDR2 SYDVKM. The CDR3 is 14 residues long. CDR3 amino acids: CASRLGQGNEKLFF. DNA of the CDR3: TGTGCCAGCAGACTAGGACAGGGTAATGAAAAACTGTTTTTT. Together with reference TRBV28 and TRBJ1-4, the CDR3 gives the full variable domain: DVKVTQSSRYLVKRTGEKVFLECVQDMDHENMFWYRQDPGLGLRLIYFSYDVKMKEKGDIPEGYSVSREKKERFSLILESASTNQTSMYLCASRLGQGNEKLFFGSGTQLSVL.

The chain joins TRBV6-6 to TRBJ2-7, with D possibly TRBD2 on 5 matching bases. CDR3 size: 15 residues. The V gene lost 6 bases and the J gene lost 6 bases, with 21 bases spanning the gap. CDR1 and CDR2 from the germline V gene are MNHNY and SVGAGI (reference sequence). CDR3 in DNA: TGTGCCAGCAGCAAAAGGGCGGGTGAGGGCGCCGAGCAGTACTTC. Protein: CASSKRAGEGAEQYF.

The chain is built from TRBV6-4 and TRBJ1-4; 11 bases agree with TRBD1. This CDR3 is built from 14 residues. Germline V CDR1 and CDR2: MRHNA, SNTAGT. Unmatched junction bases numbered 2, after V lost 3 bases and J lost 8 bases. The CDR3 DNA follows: TGTGCCAGCAGTGAAGGACAGGGGGCCGAAAAACTGTTTTTT. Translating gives CASSEGQGAEKLFF.

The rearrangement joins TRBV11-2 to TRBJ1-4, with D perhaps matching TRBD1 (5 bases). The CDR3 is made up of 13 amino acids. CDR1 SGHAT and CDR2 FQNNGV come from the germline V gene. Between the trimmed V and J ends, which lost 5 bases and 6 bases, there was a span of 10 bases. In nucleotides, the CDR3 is TGTGCCAGCAGCCCAGGGTTTTATGAAAAACTGTTTTTT. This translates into CASSPGFYEKLFF.

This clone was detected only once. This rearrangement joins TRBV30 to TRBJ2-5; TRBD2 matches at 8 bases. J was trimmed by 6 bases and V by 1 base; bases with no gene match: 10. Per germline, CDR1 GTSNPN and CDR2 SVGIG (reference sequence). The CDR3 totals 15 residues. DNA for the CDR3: TGTGCCTGGAGTGACCCTATAGCGGGACTAAAGACCCAGTACTTC. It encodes CAWSDPIAGLKTQYF.

The CDR3 loop reads CASSPHGTGGMEGAGELFF. The CDR3 nucleotides read TGTGCCAGCAGTCCCCATGGGACAGGGGGCATGGAGGGCGCCGGGGAGCTGTTTTTT. V usage is TRBV28 and J usage is TRBJ2-2, with TRBD1 matching 12 bases. V gave up 5 bases and J gave up 6 bases; unmatched junction bases: 16. The length of the CDR3 is 19 residues. In germline, CDR1 is MDHEN, CDR2 SYDVKM. Looking up the rest from reference TRBV28 and TRBJ2-2 gives the full variable domain: DVKVTQSSRYLVKRTGEKVFLECVQDMDHENMFWYRQDPGLGLRLIYFSYDVKMKEKGDIPEGYSVSREKKERFSLILESASTNQTSMYLCASSPHGTGGMEGAGELFFGEGSRLTVL.

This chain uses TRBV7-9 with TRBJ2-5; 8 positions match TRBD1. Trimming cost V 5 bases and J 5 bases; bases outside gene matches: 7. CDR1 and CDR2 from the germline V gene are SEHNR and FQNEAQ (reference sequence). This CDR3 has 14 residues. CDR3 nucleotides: TGTGCCAGCAGCGGATTTAGGGACAGGGAGACCCAGTACTTC. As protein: CASSGFRDRETQYF.

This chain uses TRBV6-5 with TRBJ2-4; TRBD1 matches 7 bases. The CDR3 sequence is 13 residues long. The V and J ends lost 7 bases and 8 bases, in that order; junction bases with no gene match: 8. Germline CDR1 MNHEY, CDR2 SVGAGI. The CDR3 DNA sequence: TGTGCCAGCACGAGACAGGGCGGCGACATTCAGTACTTC. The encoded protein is CASTRQGGDIQYF.

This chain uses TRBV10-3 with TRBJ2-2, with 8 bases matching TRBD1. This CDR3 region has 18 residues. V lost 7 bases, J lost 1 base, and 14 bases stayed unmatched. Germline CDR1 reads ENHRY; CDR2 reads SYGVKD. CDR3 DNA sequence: TGTGCCATCACAGGACGAAAAACGGGACAGGAGAACACCGGGGAGCTGTTTTTT. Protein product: CAITGRKTGQENTGELFF.

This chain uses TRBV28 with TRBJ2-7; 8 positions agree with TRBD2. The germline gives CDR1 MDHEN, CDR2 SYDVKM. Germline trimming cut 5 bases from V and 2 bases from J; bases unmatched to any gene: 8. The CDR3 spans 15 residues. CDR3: CASSITGGGPYEQYF. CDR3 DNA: TGTGCCAGCAGTATAACGGGAGGGGGACCCTACGAGCAGTACTTC.

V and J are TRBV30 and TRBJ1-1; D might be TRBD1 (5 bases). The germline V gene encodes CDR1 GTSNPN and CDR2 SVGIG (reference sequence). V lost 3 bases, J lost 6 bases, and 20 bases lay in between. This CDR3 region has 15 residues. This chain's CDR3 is CAWRPLKQGRPEAFF. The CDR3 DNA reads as TGTGCCTGGAGGCCCCTCAAGCAGGGTAGGCCTGAAGCTTTCTTT.

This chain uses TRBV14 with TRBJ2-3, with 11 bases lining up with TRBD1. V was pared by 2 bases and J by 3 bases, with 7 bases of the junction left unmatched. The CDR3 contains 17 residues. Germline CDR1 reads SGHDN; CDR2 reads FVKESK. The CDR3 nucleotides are TGTGCCAGCAGCCAACACCTGGGACAGGGGGAGACAGATACGCAGTATTTT. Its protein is CASSQHLGQGETDTQYF.

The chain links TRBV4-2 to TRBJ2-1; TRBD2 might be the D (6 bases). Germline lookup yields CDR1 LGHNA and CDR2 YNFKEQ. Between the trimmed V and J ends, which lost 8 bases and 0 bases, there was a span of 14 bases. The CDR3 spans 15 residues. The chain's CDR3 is CASLPSDSSYNEQFF. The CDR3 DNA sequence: TGTGCCAGCCTTCCTAGCGACAGCTCCTACAATGAGCAGTTCTTC.

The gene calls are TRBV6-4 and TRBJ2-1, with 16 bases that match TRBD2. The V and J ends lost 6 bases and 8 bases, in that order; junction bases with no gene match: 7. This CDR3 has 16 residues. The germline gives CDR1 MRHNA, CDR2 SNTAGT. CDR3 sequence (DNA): TGTGCCAGCAGCGAAAAGGGACTAGCGGGAGGGGATGAGCAGTTCTTC. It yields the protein CASSEKGLAGGDEQFF.

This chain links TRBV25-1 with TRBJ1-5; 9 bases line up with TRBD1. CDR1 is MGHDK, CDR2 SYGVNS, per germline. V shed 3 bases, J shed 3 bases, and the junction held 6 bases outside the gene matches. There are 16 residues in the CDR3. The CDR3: CASSEAGQGNNQPQHF. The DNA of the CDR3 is TGTGCCAGCAGTGAGGCGGGACAGGGTAACAATCAGCCCCAGCATTTT. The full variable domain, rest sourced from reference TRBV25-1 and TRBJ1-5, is EADIYQTPRYLVIGTGKKITLECSQTMGHDKMYWYQQDPGMELHLIHYSYGVNSTEKGDLSSESTVSRIRTEHFPLTLESARPSHTSQYLCASSEAGQGNNQPQHFGDGTRLSIL.

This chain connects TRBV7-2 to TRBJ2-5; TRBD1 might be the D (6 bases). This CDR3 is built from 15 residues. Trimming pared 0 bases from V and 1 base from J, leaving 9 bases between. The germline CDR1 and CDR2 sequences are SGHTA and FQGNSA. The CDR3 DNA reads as TGTGCCAGCAGCTTAGCGGCAGGGGTCCAAGAGACCCAGTACTTC. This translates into CASSLAAGVQETQYF.

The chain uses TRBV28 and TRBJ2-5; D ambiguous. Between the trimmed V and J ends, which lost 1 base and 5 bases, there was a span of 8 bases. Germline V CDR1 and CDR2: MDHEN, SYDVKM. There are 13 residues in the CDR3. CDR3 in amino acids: CASSLSSEETQYF. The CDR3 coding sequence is TGTGCCAGCAGTTTATCTTCTGAGGAGACCCAGTACTTC.